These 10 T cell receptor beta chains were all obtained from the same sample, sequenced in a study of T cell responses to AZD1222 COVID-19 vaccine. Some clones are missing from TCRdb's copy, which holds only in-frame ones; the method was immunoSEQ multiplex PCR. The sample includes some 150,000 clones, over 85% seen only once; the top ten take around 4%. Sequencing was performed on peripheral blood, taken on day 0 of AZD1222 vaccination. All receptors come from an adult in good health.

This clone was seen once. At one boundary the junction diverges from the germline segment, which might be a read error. The CDR3 nucleotides are TGTGCCAGCAGCGATATAACAGGGCTTGCTTTC. Its translation: CASSDITGLAF. The rearrangement uses TRBV5-4 and TRBJ1-2, with D maybe TRBD1 (6 bases). Germline CDR1 reads SGHNT; CDR2 reads YYREEE (reference sequence). CDR3 length: 11 amino acids.

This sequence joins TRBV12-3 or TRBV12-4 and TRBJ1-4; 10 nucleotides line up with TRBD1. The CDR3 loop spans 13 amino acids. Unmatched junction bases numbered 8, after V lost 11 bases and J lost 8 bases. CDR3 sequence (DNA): TGTGCCGCCCGGGACAGGGGTGGCGAAAAACTGTTTTTT. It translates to CAARDRGGEKLFF.

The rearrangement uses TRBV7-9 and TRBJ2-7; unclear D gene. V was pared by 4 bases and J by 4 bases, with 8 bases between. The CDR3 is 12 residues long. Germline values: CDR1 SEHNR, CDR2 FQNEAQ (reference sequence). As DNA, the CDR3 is TGTGCCAGCAGCTGGGTAGGGTACGAGCAGTACTTC. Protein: CASSWVGYEQYF. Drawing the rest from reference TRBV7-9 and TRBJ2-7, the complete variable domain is DTGVSQNPRHKITKRGQNVTFRCDPISEHNRLYWYRQTLGQGPEFLTYFQNEAQLEKSRLLSDRFSAERPKGSFSTLEIQRTEQGDSAMYLCASSWVGYEQYFGPGTRLTVT.

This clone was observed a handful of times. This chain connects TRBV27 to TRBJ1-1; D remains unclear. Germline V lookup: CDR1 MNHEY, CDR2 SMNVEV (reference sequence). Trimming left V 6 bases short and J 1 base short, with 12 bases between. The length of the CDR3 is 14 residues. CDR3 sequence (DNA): TGTGCCAGCAGCCGGGGAAACAAGAACACTGAAGCTTTCTTT. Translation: CASSRGNKNTEAFF.

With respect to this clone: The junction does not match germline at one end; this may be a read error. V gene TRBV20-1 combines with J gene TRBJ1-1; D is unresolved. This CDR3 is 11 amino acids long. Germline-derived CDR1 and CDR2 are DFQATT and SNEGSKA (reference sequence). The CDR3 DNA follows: TGCAGTGCTAGAAAGGACCTTCCTGGTATCTTT. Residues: CSARKDLPGIF.

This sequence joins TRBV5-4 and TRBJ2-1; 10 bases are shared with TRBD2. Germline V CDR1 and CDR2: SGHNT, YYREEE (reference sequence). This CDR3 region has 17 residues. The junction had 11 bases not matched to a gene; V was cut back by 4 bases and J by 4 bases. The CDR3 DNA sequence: TGTGCCAGCAGCCTCTCGACTAGCGGGTTTGTGTACAATGAGCAGTTCTTC. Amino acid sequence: CASSLSTSGFVYNEQFF.

The CDR3 DNA is TGTGCCAGCAGTTTAGCCCACGCCTACGAGCAGTACTTC. It encodes CASSLAHAYEQYF. The V and J genes are TRBV12-3 or TRBV12-4 and TRBJ2-7; D unresolved. CDR3 size: 13 residues. Trimming removed 0 bases from V and 2 bases from J, with 5 bases in between.

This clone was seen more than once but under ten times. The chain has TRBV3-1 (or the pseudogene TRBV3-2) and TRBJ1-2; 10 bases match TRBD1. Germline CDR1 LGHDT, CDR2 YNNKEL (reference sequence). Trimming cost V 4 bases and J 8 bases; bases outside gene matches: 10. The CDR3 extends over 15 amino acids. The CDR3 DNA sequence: TGTGCCAGCAGCCTCGGACAGGGGGTTGTAGAGGGCTACACCTTC. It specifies CASSLGQGVVEGYTF.

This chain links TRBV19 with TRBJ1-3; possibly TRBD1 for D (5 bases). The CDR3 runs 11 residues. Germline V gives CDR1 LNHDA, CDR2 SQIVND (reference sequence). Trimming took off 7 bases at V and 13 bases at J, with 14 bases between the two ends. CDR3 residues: CASTQGFWIYF. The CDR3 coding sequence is TGTGCCAGTACCCAGGGTTTTTGGATATATTTT.

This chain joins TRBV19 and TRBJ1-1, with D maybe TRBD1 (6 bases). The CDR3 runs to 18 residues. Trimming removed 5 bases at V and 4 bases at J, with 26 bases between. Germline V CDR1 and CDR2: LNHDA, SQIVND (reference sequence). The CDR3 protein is CASSRDRDTGRLFTEAFF. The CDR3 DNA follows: TGTGCCAGTAGTCGCGACCGGGACACGGGCCGGCTTTTCACTGAAGCTTTCTTT.